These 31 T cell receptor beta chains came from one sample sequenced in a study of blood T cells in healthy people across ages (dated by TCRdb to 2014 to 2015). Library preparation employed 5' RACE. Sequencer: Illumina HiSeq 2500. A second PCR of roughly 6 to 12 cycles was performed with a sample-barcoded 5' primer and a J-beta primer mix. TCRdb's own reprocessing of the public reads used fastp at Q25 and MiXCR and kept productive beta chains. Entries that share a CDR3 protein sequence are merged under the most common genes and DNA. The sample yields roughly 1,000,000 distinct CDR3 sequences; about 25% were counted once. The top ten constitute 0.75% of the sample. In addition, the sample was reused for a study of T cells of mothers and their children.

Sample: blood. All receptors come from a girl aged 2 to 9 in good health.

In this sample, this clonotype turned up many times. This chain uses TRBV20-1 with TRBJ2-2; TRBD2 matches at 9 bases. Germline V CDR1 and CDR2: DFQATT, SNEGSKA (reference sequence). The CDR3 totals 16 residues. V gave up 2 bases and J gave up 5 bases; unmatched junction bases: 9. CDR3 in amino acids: CSARRLAGGLTGELFF. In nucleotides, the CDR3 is TGCAGTGCTAGACGGCTGGCGGGAGGGTTAACCGGGGAGCTGTTTTTT.

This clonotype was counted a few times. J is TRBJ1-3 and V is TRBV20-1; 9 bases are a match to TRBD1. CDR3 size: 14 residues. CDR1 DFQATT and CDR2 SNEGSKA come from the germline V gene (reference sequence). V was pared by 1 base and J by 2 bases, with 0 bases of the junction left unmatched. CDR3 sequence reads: CSARGTGAGNTIYF. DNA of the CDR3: TGCAGTGCTAGAGGGACAGGGGCTGGAAACACCATATATTTT.

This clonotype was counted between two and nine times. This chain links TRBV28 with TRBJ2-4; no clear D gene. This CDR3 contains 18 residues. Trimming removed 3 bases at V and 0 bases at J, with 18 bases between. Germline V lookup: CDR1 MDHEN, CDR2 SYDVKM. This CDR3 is CASSFHSQSRRAKNIQYF. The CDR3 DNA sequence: TGTGCCAGCAGTTTTCATTCCCAATCAAGGAGAGCCAAAAACATTCAGTACTTC.

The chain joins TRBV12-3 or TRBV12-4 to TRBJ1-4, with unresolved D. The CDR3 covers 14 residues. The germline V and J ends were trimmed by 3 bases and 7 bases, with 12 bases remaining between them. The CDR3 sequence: CASSFEGVFEKLFF. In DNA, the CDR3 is TGTGCCAGCAGTTTCGAGGGAGTGTTTGAAAAACTGTTTTTT.

The CDR3, as DNA: TGCAGTGCTAGACCCCCAGACCGGGGAGGCTACACCTTC. Translating gives CSARPPDRGGYTF. V is TRBV20-1 and J is TRBJ1-2; D gene unclear. This CDR3 comprises 13 residues. Germline loops: CDR1 DFQATT, CDR2 SNEGSKA (reference sequence). V lost 2 bases and J 8 bases, leaving 15 bases between the germline ends.

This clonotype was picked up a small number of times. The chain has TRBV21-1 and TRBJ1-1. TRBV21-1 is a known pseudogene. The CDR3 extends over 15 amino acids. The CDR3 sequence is CASSKKAEGSTEAFF. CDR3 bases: TGTGCCAGCAGCAAAAAAGCGGAGGGAAGCACTGAAGCTTTCTTT.

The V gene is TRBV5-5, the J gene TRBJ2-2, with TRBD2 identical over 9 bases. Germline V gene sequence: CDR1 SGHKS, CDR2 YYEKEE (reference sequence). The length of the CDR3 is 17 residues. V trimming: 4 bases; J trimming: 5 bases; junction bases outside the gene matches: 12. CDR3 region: CASSRSMREGETGELFF. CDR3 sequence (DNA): TGTGCCAGCAGCCGAAGTATGCGGGAGGGCGAAACCGGGGAGCTGTTTTTT.

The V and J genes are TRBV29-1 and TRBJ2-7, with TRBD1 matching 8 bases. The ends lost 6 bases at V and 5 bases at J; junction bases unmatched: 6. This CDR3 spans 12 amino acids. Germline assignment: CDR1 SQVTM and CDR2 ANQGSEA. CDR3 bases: TGCAGCGTCTGGGACAGGTTCAACGAGCAGTACTTC. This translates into CSVWDRFNEQYF.

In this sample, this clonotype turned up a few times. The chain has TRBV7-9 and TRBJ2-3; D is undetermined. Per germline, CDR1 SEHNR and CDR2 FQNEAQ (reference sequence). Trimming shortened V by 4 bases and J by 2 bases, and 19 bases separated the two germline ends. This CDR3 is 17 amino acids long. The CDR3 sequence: CASSSPPQRPITDTQYF. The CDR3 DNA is TGTGCCAGCAGCTCCCCTCCACAGAGACCGATCACAGATACGCAGTATTTT.

The chain's CDR3 is CSARGGEAFF. As DNA, the CDR3 is TGCAGTGCTAGAGGGGGTGAAGCTTTCTTT. The chain recombines TRBV20-1 with TRBJ1-1; D call uncertain. V was pared by 1 base and J by 7 bases, with 4 bases between. From germline, CDR1 is DFQATT and CDR2 SNEGSKA (reference sequence). CDR3 size: 10 residues.

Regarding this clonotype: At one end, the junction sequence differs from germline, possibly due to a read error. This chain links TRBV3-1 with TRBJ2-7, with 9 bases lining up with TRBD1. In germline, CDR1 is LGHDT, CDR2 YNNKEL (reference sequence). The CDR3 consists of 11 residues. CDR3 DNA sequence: TGTGCCGTGGGACAGGGTTACGAGCGGTGCTTC. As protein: CAVGQGYERCF.

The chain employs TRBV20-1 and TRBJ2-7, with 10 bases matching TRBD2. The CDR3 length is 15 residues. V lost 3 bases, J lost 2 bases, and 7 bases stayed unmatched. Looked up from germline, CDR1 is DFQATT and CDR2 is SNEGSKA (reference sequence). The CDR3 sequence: CSARDSGGFTYEQYF. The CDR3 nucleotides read TGCAGTGCTAGGGATAGCGGGGGGTTCACCTACGAGCAGTACTTC.

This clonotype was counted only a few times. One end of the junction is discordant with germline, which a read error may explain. CDR3 in amino acids: CASSLGADMQYF. DNA for the CDR3: TGTGCCAGCAGTTTGGGAGCAGATATGCAGTATTTT. The V gene is TRBV12-3 or TRBV12-4, the J gene TRBJ2-3; possible D gene TRBD2, 5 bases. The CDR3 extends over 12 amino acids.

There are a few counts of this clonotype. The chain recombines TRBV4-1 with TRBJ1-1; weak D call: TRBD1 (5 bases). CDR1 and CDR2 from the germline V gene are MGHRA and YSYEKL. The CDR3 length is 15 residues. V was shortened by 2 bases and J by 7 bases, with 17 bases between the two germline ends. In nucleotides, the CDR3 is TGCGCCAGCAGCCAATTCGCAGGCAGGGAGGGTGAAGCTTTCTTT. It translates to CASSQFAGREGEAFF.

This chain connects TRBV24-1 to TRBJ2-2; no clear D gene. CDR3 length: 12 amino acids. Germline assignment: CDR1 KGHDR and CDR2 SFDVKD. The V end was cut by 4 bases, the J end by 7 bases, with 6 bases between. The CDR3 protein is CATSETHGELFF. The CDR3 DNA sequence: TGTGCCACCAGTGAGACCCACGGGGAGCTGTTTTTT.

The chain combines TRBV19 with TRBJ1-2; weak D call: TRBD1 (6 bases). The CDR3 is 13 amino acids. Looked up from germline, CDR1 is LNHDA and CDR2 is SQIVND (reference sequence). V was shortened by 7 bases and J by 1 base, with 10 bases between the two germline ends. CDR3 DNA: TGTGCCAGTACGGAGGGGGGTAACTATGGCTACACCTTC. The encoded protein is CASTEGGNYGYTF.

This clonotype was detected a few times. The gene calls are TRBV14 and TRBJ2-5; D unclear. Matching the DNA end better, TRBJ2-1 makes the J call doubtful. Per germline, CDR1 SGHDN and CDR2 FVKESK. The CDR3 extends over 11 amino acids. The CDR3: CASSLGWEQFF. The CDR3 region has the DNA TGTGCCAGCAGCTTAGGCTGGGAGCAGTTCTTC.

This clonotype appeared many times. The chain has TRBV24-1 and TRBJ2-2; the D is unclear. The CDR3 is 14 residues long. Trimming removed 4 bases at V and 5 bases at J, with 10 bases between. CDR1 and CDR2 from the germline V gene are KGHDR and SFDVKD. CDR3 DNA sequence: TGTGCCACCAGTGAGCCTACAGAAACCGGGGAGCTGTTTTTT. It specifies CATSEPTETGELFF.

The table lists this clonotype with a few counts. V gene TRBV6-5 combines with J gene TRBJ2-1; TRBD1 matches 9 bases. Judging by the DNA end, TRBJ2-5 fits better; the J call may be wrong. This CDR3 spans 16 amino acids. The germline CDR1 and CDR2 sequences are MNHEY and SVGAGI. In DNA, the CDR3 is TGTGCCAGCAGTTACTTCGGACAGGGGCTGGGAGAGACCCAGTACTTC. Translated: CASSYFGQGLGETQYF.

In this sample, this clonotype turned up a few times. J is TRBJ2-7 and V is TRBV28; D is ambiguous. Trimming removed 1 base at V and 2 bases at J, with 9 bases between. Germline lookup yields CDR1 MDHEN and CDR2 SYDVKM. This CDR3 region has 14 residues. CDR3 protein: CASSLSDPPYEQYF. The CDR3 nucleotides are TGTGCCAGCAGTTTATCGGACCCACCCTACGAGCAGTACTTC.

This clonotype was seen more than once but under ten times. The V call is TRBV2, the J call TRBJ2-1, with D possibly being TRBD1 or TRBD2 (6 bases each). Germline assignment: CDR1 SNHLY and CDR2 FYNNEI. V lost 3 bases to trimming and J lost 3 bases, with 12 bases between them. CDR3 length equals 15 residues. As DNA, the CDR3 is TGTGCCAGCAGTGAGTGGGGGGCCCTCTACAATGAGCAGTTCTTC. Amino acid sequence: CASSEWGALYNEQFF.

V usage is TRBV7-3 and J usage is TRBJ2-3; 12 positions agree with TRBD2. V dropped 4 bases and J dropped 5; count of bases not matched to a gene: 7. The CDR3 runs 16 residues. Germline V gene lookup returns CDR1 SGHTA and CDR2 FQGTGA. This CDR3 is CASSSPSGRGGDTQYF. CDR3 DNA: TGTGCCAGCAGCTCTCCTAGCGGGAGGGGTGGAGATACGCAGTATTTT.

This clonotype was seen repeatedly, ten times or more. The CDR3 spells CASSQTSGGYEQYF. The CDR3, as DNA: TGCGCCAGCAGCCAAACTAGCGGGGGCTACGAGCAGTACTTC. The rearrangement links TRBV4-1 to TRBJ2-7, with 11 bases that match TRBD2. V lost 2 bases, J lost 3 bases, and 0 bases stayed unmatched. The germline CDR1 and CDR2 sequences are MGHRA and YSYEKL. The CDR3 runs 14 residues.

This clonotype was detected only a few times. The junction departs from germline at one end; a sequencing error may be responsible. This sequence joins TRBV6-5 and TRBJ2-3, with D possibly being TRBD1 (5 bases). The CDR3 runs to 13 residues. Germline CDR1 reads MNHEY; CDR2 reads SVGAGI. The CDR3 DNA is TGTGCCAGCAGTTACAGGGGCTCGGATACGCAGTACTTT. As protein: CASSYRGSDTQYF.

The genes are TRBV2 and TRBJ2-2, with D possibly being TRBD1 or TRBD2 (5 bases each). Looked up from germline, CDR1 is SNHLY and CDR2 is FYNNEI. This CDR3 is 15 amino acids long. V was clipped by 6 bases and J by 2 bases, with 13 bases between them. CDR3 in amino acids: CASRAGTLNTGELFF. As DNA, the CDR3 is TGTGCCAGCAGGGCCGGGACGCTCAACACCGGGGAGCTGTTTTTT.

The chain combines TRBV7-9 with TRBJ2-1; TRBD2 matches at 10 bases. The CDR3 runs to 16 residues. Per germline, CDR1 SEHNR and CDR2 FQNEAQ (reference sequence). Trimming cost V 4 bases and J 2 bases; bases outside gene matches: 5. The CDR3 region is CASSSSGRATYNEQFF. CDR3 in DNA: TGTGCCAGCAGCTCAAGCGGGAGGGCCACCTACAATGAGCAGTTCTTC.

CDR3 coding DNA: TGTGCCAGAGCAGGGCTTCAAGAGACCCAGTACTTC. Protein sequence: CARAGLQETQYF. V and J are TRBV25-1 and TRBJ2-5, with D perhaps matching TRBD1 (5 bases). The germline CDR1 and CDR2 sequences are MGHDK and SYGVNS. The CDR3 runs 12 residues. V was cut by 9 bases and J by 2 bases, with 10 bases left in between.

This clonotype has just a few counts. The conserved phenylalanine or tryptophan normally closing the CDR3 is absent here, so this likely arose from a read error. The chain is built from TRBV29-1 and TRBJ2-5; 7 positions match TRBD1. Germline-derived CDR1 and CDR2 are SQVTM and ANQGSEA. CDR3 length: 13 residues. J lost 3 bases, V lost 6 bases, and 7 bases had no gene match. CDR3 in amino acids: CSVERDSKETQYL. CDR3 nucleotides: TGCAGCGTCGAACGGGACAGCAAAGAGACCCAGTACCTC.

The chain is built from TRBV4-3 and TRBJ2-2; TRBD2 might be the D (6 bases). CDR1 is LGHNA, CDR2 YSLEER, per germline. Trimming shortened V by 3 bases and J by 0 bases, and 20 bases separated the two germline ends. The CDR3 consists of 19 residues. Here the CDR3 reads CASSHGGLTINSNTGELFF. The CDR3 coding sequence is TGCGCCAGCAGCCATGGTGGACTAACAATCAATTCGAACACCGGGGAGCTGTTTTTT.

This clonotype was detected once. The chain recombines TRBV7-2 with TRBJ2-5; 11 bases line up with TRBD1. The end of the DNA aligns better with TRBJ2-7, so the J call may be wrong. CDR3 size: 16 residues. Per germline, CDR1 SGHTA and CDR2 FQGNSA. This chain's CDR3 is CASSLRGQGASYEQYF. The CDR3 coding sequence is TGTGCCAGCAGCTTAAGAGGACAGGGGGCCTCCTACGAGCAGTACTTC.

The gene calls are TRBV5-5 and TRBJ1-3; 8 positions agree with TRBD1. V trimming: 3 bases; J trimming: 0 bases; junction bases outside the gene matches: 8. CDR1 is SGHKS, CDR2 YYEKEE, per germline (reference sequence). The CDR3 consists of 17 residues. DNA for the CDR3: TGTGCCAGCAGCTGGGGACAGGACACGAGCTCTGGAAACACCATATATTTT. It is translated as CASSWGQDTSSGNTIYF.